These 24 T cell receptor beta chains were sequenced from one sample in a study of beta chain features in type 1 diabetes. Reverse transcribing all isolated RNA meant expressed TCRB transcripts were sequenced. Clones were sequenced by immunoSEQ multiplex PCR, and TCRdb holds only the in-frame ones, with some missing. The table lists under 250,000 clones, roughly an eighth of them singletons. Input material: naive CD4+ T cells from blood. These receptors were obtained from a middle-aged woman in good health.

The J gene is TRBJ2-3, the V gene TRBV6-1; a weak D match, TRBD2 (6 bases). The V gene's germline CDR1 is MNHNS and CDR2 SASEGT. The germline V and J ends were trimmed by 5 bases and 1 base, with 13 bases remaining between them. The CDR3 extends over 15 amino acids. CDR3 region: CASSPGTPRTDTQYF. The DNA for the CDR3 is TGTGCCAGCAGTCCGGGGACTCCTCGCACAGATACGCAGTATTTT.

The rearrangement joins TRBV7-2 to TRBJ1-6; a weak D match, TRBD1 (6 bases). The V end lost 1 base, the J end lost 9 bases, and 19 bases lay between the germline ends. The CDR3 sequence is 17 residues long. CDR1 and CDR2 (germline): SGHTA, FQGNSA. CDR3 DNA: TGTGCCAGCAGCTTAGTGGGGGCCGGGACCCTGGCTTCACCCCTCCACTTT. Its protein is CASSLVGAGTLASPLHF.

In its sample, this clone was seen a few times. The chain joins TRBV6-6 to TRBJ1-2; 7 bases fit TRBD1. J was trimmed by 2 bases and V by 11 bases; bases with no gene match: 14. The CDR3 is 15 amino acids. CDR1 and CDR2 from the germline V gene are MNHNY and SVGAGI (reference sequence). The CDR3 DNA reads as TGTGCCGGTTCAGACCCAGGGGGTAGCAACTATGGCTACACCTTC. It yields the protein CAGSDPGGSNYGYTF.

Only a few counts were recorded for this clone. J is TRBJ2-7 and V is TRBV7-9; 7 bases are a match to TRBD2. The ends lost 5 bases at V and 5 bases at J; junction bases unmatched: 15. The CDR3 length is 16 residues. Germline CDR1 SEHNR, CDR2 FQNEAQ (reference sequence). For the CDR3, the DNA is TGTGCCAGCAGCACTCTCTTGGGCGGGGGTTCCAACGAGCAGTACTTC. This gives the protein CASSTLLGGGSNEQYF. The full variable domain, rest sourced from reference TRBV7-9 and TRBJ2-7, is DTGVSQNPRHKITKRGQNVTFRCDPISEHNRLYWYRQTLGQGPEFLTYFQNEAQLEKSRLLSDRFSAERPKGSFSTLEIQRTEQGDSAMYLCASSTLLGGGSNEQYFGPGTRLTVT.

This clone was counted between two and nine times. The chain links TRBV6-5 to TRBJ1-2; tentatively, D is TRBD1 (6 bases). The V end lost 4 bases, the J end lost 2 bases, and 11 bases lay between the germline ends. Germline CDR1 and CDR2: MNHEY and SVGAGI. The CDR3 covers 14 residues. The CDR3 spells CASSLRGTNYGYTF. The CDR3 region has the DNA TGTGCCAGCAGTTTAAGGGGGACCAACTATGGCTACACCTTC.

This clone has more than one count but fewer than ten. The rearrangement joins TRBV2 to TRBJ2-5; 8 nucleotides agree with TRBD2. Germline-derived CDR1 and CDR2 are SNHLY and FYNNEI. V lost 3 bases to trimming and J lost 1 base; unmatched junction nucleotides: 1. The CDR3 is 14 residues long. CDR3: CASSDGTSQETQYF. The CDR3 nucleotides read TGTGCCAGCAGTGACGGGACTAGCCAAGAGACCCAGTACTTC. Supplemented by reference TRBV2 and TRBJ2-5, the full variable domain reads EPEVTQTPSHQVTQMGQEVILRCVPISNHLYFYWYRQILGQKVEFLVSFYNNEISEKSEIFDDQFSVERPDGSNFTLKIRSTKLEDSAMYFCASSDGTSQETQYFGPGTRLLVL.

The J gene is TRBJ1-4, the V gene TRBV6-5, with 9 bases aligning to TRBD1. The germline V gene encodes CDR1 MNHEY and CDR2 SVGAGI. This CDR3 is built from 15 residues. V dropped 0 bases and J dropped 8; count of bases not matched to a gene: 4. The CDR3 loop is CASSYSTGGYEKLFF. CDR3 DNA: TGTGCCAGCAGTTACTCGACAGGGGGATACGAAAAACTGTTTTTT.

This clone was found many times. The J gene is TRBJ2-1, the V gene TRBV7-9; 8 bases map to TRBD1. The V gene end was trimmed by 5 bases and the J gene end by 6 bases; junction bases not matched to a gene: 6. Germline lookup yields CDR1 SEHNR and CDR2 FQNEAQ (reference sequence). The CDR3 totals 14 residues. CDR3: CASSPDRVVNEQFF. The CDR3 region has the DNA TGTGCCAGCAGCCCGGACAGGGTAGTCAATGAGCAGTTCTTC.

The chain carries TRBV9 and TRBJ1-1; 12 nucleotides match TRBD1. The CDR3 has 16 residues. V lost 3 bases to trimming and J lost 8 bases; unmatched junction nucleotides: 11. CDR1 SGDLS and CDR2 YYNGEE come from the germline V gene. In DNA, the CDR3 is TGTGCCAGCAGCGCAAACCGGGACAGGGGGCTCGAGGAAGCTTTCTTT. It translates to CASSANRDRGLEEAFF.

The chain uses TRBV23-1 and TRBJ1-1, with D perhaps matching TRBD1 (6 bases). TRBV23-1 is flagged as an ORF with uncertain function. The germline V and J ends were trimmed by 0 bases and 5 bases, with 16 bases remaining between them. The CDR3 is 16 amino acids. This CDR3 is CASSQSSGRGETEAFF. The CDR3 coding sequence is TGCGCCAGCAGTCAATCCTCCGGCAGGGGCGAGACTGAAGCTTTCTTT.

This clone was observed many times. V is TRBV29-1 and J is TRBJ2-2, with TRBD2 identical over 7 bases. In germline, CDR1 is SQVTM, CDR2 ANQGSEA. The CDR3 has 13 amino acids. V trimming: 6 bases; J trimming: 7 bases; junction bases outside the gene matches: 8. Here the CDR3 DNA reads TGCAGCGTAGCGGGACTTTTTGGCGGGGAGCTGTTTTTT. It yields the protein CSVAGLFGGELFF.

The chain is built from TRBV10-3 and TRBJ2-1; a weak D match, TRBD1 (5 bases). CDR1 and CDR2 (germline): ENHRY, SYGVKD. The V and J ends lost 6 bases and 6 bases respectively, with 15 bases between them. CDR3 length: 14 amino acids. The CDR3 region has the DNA TGTGCCATCAGCGAAATCGACAGAGGCAATGAGCAGTTCTTC. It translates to CAISEIDRGNEQFF.

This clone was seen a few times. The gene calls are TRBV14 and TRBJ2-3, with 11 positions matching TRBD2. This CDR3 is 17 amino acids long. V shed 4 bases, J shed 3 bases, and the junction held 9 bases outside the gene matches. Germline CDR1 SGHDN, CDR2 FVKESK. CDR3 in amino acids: CASSRLAGSVSTDTQYF. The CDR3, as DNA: TGTGCCAGCAGCCGACTAGCGGGGTCCGTCTCTACAGATACGCAGTATTTT. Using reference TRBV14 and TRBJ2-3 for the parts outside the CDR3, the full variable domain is EAGVTQFPSHSVIEKGQTVTLRCDPISGHDNLYWYRRVMGKEIKFLLHFVKESKQDESGMPNNRFLAERTGGTYSTLKVQPAELEDSGVYFCASSRLAGSVSTDTQYFGPGTRLTVL.

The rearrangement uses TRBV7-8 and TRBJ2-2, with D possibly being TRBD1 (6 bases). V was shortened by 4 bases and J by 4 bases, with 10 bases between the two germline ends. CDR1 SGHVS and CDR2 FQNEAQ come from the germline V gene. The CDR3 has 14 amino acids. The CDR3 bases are TGTGCCAGCAGCTCCGGGACAATCACCGGGGAGCTGTTTTTT. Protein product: CASSSGTITGELFF. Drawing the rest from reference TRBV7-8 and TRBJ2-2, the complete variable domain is GAGVSQSPRYKVAKRGQDVALRCDPISGHVSLFWYQQALGQGPEFLTYFQNEAQLDKSGLPSDRFFAERPEGSVSTLKIQRTQQEDSAVYLCASSSGTITGELFFGEGSRLTVL.

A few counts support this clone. CDR3 sequence reads: CASSPFDEQFF. The CDR3 DNA follows: TGTGCCAGCAGCCCCTTCGATGAGCAGTTCTTC. The chain recombines TRBV6-1 with TRBJ2-1; D gene ambiguous. Trimming took off 6 bases at V and 8 bases at J, with 8 bases between the two ends. CDR3 size: 11 residues. Germline V gene data show CDR1 as MNHNS and CDR2 as SASEGT.

CDR3 protein: CASSSRLAQSTDTQYF. The CDR3 region has the DNA TGTGCCAGCAGCAGCCGACTAGCGCAGAGCACAGATACGCAGTATTTT. The chain is built from TRBV6-6 and TRBJ2-3; 8 bases are a match to TRBD2. The CDR3 is 16 residues long. V lost 6 bases, J lost 0 bases, and 8 bases stayed unmatched. Germline assignment: CDR1 MNHNY and CDR2 SVGAGI (reference sequence).

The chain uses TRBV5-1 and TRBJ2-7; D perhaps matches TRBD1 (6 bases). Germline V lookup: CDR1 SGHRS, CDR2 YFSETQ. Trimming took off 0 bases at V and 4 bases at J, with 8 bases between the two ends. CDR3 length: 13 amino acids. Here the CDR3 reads CASSLGDTYEQYF. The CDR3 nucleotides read TGCGCCAGCAGCTTGGGGGACACTTACGAGCAGTACTTC.

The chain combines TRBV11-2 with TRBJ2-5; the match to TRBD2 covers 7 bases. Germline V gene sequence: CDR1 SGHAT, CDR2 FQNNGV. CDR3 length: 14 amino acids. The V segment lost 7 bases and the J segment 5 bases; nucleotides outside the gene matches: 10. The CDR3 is CASTNRRGGETQYF. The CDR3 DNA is TGTGCCAGCACTAACAGGCGGGGAGGGGAGACCCAGTACTTC.

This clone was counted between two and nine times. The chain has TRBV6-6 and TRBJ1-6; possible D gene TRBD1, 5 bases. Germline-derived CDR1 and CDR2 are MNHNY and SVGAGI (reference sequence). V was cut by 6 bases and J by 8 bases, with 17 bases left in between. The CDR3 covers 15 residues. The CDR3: CASSPRGSQYSPLHF. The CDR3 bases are TGTGCCAGCAGCCCTAGGGGAAGCCAGTATTCACCCCTCCACTTT.

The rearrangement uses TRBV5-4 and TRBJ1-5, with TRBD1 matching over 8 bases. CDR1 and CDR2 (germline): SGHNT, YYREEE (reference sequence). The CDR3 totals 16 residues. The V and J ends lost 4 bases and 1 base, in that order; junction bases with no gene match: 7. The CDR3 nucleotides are TGTGCCAGCAGCGCTGGGACAGGTGGAAGCAATCAGCCCCAGCATTTT. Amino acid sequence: CASSAGTGGSNQPQHF. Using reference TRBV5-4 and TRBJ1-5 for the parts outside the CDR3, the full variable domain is ETGVTQSPTHLIKTRGQQVTLRCSSQSGHNTVSWYQQALGQGPQFIFQYYREEENGRGNFPPRFSGLQFPNYSSELNVNALELDDSALYLCASSAGTGGSNQPQHFGDGTRLSIL.

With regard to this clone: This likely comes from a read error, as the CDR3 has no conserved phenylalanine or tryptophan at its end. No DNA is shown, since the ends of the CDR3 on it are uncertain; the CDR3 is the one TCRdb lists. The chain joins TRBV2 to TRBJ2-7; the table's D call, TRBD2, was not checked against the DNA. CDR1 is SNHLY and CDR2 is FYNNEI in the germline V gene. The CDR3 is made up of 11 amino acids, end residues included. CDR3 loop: CASSEAGGVKL.

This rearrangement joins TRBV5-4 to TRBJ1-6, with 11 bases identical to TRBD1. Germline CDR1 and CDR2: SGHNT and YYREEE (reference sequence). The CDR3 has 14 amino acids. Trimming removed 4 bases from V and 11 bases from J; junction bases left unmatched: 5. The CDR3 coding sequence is TGTGCCAGCAGCGGGGGACAGGGGGTTGCACCCCTCCACTTT. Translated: CASSGGQGVAPLHF.

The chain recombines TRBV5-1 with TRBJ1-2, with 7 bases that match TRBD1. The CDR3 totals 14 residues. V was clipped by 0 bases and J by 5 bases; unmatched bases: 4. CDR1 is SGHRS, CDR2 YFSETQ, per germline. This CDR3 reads CASSLETGVYGYTF. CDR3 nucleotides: TGCGCCAGCAGCTTGGAAACAGGGGTATATGGCTACACCTTC.

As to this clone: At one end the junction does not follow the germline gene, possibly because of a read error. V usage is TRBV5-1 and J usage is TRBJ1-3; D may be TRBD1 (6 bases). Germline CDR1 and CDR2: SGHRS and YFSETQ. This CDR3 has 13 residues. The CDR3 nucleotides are TGCGCCAGCAGCTGGAAGGGGGGGGAGACTCGGCATTTT. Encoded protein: CASSWKGGETRHF. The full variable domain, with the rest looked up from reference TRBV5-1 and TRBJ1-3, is KAGVTQTPRYLIKTRGQQVTLSCSPISGHRSVSWYQQTPGQGLQFLFEYFSETQRNKGNFPGRFSGRQFSNSRSEMNVSTLELGDSALYLCASSWKGGETRHFGEGSWLTVV.